This T cell receptor (beta chain) was identified in a study of blood T cell repertoires in COVID-19. CDR3 size: 12 residues. The V gene's germline CDR1 is SQVTM and CDR2 ANQGSEA. Trimming removed 5 bases from V and 1 base from J, with 8 bases in between. In the original workflow: Nucleated cell counts were estimated from reference gene primer amplification. Profiling relied on immunoSEQ multiplex PCR, and the TCRdb table lists in-frame clones only, not all of them. V, J and clone size are those of that table, while D and trimming were read from the DNA. The data show some 510,000 clones, with roughly 90% seen just once and roughly 1.9% held by the top ten. Participant age was roughly 18 to 95 years, and participants resided in around 24 US areas. Researchers sorted participants into cohorts using their self-reported clinical history.

The sequence was collected from a middle-aged woman who had recovered from COVID-19. Sequenced: PBMCs or T cells enriched from blood (not recorded which). The chain is built from TRBV29-1 and TRBJ1-1; D is perhaps TRBD1 (5 bases). DNA of the CDR3: TGCAGCGTTTGGAGGGGGAACACTGAAGCTTTCTTT. As protein: CSVWRGNTEAFF. Complete variable domain (other parts from reference TRBV29-1 and TRBJ1-1): SAVISQKPSRDICQRGTSLTIQCQVDSQVTMMFWYRQQPGQSLTLIATANQGSEATYESGFVIDKFPISRPNLTFSTLTVSNMSPEDSSIYLCSVWRGNTEAFFGQGTRLTVV.